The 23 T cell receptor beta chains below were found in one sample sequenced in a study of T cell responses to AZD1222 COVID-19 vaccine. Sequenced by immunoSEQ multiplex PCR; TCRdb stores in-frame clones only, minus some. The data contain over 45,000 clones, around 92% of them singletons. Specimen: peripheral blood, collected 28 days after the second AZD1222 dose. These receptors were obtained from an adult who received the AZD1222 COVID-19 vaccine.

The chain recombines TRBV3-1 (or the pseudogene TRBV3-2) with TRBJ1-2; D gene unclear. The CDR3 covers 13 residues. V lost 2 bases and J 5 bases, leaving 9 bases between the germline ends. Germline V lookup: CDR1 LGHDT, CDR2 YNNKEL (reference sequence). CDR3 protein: CASSQPRTYGYTF. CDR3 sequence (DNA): TGTGCCAGCAGCCAACCTAGAACTTATGGCTACACCTTC.

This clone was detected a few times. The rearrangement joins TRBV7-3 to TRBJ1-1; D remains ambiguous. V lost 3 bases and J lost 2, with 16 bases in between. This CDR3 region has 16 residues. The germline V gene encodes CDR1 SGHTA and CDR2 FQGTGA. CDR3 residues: CASSFHNPDSNTEAFF. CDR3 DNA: TGTGCCAGCAGCTTCCACAACCCCGACTCCAACACTGAAGCTTTCTTT.

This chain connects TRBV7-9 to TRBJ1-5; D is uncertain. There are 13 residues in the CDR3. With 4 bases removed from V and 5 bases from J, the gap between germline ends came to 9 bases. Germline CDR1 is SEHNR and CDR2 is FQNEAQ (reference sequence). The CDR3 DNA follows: TGTGCCAGCAGCTGGGATCAGGATCAGCCCCAGCATTTT. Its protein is CASSWDQDQPQHF. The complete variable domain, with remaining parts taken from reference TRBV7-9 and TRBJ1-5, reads DTGVSQNPRHKITKRGQNVTFRCDPISEHNRLYWYRQTLGQGPEFLTYFQNEAQLEKSRLLSDRFSAERPKGSFSTLEIQRTEQGDSAMYLCASSWDQDQPQHFGDGTRLSIL.

DNA for the CDR3: TGTGCCAGCAGCGTAGAGGGGGGAGGGGCAGATACGCAGTATTTT. Protein: CASSVEGGGADTQYF. The rearrangement joins TRBV9 to TRBJ2-3; perhaps TRBD2 as D (7 bases). CDR3 length: 15 amino acids. The V end lost 0 bases, the J end lost 4 bases, and 12 bases lay between the germline ends. Germline CDR1 and CDR2: SGDLS and YYNGEE.

The CDR3 here is CASSPTTGINEKLFF. The CDR3 bases are TGTGCCAGCAGCCCAACGACAGGGATTAATGAAAAACTGTTTTTT. This chain uses TRBV5-5 with TRBJ1-4; TRBD1 aligns across 7 bases. Trimming cost V 4 bases and J 4 bases; bases outside gene matches: 7. The germline V gene has CDR1 SGHKS and CDR2 YYEKEE (reference sequence). This CDR3 region has 15 residues. Based on the CDR3 plus reference TRBV5-5 and TRBJ1-4, the full variable domain is DAGVTQSPTHLIKTRGQQVTLRCSPISGHKSVSWYQQVLGQGPQFIFQYYEKEERGRGNFPDRFSARQFPNYSSELNVNALLLGDSALYLCASSPTTGINEKLFFGSGTQLSVL.

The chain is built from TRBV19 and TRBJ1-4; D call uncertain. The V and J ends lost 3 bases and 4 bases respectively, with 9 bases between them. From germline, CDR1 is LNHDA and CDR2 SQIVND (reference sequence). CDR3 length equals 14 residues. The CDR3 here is CASSMSANNEKLFF. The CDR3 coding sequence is TGTGCCAGTAGTATGTCAGCGAATAATGAAAAACTGTTTTTT.

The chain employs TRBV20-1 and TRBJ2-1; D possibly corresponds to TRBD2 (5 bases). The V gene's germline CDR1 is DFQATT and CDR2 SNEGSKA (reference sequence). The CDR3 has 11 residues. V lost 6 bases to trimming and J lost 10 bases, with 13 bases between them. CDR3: CSAEGLNEQFF. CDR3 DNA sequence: TGCAGTGCAGAAGGACTCAACGAGCAGTTCTTC.

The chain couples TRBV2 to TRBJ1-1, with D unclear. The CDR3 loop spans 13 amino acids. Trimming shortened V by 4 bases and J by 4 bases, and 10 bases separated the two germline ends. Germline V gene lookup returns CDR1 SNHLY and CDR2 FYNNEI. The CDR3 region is CASSGRGSTEAFF. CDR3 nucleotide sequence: TGTGCCAGCAGTGGCCGGGGAAGCACTGAAGCTTTCTTT. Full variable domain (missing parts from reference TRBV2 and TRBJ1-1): EPEVTQTPSHQVTQMGQEVILRCVPISNHLYFYWYRQILGQKVEFLVSFYNNEISEKSEIFDDQFSVERPDGSNFTLKIRSTKLEDSAMYFCASSGRGSTEAFFGQGTRLTVV.

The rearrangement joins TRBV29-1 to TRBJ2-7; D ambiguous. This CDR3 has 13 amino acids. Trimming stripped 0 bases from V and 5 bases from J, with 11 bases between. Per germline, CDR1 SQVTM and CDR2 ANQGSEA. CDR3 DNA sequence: TGCAGCGTTGAAGACCCATCAAAACACGAGCAGTACTTC. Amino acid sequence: CSVEDPSKHEQYF.

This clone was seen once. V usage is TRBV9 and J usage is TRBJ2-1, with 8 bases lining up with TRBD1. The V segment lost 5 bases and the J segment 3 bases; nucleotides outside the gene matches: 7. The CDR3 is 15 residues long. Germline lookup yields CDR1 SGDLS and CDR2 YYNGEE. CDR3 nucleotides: TGTGCCAGCAGTCATCAGGGGGCTAACTACAATGAGCAGTTCTTC. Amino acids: CASSHQGANYNEQFF.

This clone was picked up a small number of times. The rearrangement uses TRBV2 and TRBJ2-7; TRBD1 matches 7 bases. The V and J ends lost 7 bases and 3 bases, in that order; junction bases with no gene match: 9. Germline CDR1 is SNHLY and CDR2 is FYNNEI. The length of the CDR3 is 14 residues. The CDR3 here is CASTTWTGSYEQYF. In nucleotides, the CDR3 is TGTGCCAGCACCACCTGGACAGGAAGCTACGAGCAGTACTTC.

CDR3: CAWRKGQGFWGYTF. CDR3 in DNA: TGTGCCTGGAGAAAGGGACAGGGATTTTGGGGCTACACCTTC. This rearrangement joins TRBV30 to TRBJ1-2; 9 bases are a match to TRBD1. Per the germline V gene, CDR1 is GTSNPN and CDR2 is SVGIG (reference sequence). The length of the CDR3 is 14 residues. V shed 3 bases, J shed 8 bases, and the junction held 10 bases outside the gene matches.

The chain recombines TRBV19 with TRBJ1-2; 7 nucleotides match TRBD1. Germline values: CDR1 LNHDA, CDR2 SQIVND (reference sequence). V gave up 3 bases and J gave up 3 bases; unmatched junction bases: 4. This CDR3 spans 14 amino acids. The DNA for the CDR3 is TGTGCCAGTAGTATCGACAGGGACCACTATGGCTACACCTTC. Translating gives CASSIDRDHYGYTF. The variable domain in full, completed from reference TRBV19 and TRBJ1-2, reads DGGITQSPKYLFRKEGQNVTLSCEQNLNHDAMYWYRQDPGQGLRLIYYSQIVNDFQKGDIAEGYSVSREKKESFPLTVTSAQKNPTAFYLCASSIDRDHYGYTFGSGTRLTVV.

This CDR3 is CASSGGTEVNQPQHF. In DNA form, the CDR3 reads TGTGCCAGCTCGGGCGGGACAGAAGTCAATCAGCCCCAGCATTTT. The rearrangement joins TRBV18 to TRBJ1-5; 7 positions match TRBD1. V lost 6 bases, J lost 3 bases, and 8 bases stayed unmatched. The CDR3 length is 15 residues. Germline V gives CDR1 KGHSH, CDR2 LQKENI.

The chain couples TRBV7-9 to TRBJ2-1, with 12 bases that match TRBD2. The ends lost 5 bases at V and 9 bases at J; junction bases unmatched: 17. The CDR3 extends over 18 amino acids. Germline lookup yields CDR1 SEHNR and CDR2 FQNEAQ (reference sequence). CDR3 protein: CASSPRAGLAGSVGEQFF. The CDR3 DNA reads TGTGCCAGCAGCCCCCGAGCCGGACTAGCGGGATCAGTCGGTGAGCAGTTCTTC.

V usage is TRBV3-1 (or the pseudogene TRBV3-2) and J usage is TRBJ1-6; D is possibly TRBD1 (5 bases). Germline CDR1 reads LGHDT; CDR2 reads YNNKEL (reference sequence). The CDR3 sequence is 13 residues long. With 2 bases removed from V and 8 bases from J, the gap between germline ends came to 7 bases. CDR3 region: CASSQPGDSPLHF. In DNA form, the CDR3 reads TGTGCCAGCAGCCAACCGGGGGATTCACCCCTCCACTTT.

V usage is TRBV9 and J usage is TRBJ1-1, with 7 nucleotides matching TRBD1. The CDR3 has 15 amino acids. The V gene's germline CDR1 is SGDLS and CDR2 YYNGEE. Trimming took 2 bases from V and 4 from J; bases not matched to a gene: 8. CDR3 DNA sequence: TGTGCCAGCAGCGTGTCAGAGGCAGGGGGCACTGAAGCTTTCTTT. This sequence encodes CASSVSEAGGTEAFF.

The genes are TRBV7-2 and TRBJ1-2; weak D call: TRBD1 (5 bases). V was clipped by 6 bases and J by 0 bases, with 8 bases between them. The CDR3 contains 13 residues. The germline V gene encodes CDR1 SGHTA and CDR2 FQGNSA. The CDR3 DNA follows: TGTGCCAGCAGGGGGACTGCTAACTATGGCTACACCTTC. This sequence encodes CASRGTANYGYTF. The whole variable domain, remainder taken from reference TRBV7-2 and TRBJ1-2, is GAGVSQSPSNKVTEKGKDVELRCDPISGHTALYWYRQSLGQGLEFLIYFQGNSAPDKSGLPSDRFSAERTGGSVSTLTIQRTQQEDSAVYLCASRGTANYGYTFGSGTRLTVV.

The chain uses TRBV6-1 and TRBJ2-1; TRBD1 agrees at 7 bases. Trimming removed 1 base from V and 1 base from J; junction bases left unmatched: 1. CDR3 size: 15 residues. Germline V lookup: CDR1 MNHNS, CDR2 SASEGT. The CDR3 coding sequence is TGTGCCAGCAGTGAAGACAGGGGATCCTACAATGAGCAGTTCTTC. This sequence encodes CASSEDRGSYNEQFF.

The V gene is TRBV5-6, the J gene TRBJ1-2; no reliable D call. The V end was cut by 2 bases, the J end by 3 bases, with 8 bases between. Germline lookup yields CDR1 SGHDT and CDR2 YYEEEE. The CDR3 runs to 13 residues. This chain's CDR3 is CASSLPRHYGYTF. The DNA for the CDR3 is TGTGCCAGCAGCTTACCCCGGCACTATGGCTACACCTTC. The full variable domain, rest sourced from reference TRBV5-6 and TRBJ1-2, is DAGVTQSPTHLIKTRGQQVTLRCSPKSGHDTVSWYQQALGQGPQFIFQYYEEEERQRGNFPDRFSGHQFPNYSSELNVNALLLGDSALYLCASSLPRHYGYTFGSGTRLTVV.

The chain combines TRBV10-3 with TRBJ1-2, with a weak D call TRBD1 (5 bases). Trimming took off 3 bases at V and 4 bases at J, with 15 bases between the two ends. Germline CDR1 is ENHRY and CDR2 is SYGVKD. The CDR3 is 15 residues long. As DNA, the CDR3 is TGTGCCATCAGTGATACAGGTGGGGTGAGCTATGGCTACACCTTC. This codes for CAISDTGGVSYGYTF.

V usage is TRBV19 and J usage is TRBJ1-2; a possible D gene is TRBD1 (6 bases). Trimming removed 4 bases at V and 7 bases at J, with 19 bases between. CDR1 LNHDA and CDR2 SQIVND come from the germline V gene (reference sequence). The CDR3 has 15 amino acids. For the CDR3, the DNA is TGTGCCAGTAGTACCCAAAGCGGGGGCGCGGGTGGCTACACCTTC. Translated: CASSTQSGGAGGYTF.

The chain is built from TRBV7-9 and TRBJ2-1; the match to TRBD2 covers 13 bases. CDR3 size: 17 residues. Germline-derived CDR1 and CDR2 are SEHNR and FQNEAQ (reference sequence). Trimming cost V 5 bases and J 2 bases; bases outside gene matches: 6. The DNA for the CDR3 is TGTGCCAGCAGCCCAGGACTAGCGGGAGCACCCTACAATGAGCAGTTCTTC. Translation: CASSPGLAGAPYNEQFF.